The clone carrying this T cell receptor (beta chain) was found many times. Germline values: CDR1 DFQATT, CDR2 SNEGSKA (reference sequence). This CDR3 comprises 14 residues. V was trimmed by 2 bases and J by 4 bases, leaving 15 bases between them. The data belong to a study of early T cells in non-severe SARS-CoV-2 infection. TCRdb called the 5' RACE reads again in MiXCR, with one record for every CDR3 protein. The repertoire consists of 50,000 to 60,000 distinct CDR3 sequences, with under 8% occurring once and the leading ten covering 5.5% to 6%. The receptor comes from an adult who was a healthcare worker with PCR-confirmed SARS-CoV-2 infection or an uninfected control (not recorded which). This chain joins TRBV20-1 and TRBJ2-7; the D is unclear. This sample comprised whole blood, obtained at baseline. CDR3 nucleotide sequence: TGCAGTGCTAGACCTACGCCTTCTCCTTACGAGCAGTACTTC. It yields the protein CSARPTPSPYEQYF.